The 5 T cell receptor beta chains given below trace back to one sample, sequenced in a study of OX40 agonist ivuxolimab in advanced cancers. Measured with immunoSEQ multiplex PCR; TCRdb has only the in-frame clones, and not every one. The sample yields fewer than 50,000 clones, approximately 86% seen once. This specimen consisted of CD4+ or CD8+ T cells sorted from blood, obtained in a trial of the OX40 agonist ivuxolimab. These receptors were collected from an adult with an advanced solid tumor such as melanoma, head and neck, liver or kidney cancer.

This rearrangement joins TRBV4-1 to TRBJ2-3; unclear D gene. V lost 0 bases, J lost 1 base, and 11 bases lay in between. The length of the CDR3 is 16 residues. CDR1 is MGHRA and CDR2 is YSYEKL in the germline V gene. The CDR3 DNA reads as TGCGCCAGCAGCCAAGAAGGGTCGATACGCACAGATACGCAGTATTTT. Translated, it gives CASSQEGSIRTDTQYF.

V usage is TRBV4-1 and J usage is TRBJ2-7, with 8 nucleotides matching TRBD2. There are 14 residues in the CDR3. Germline V gene data show CDR1 as MGHRA and CDR2 as YSYEKL. Trimming cost V 1 base and J 2 bases; bases outside gene matches: 1. The CDR3 bases are TGCGCCAGCAGCCAAGTGGGACTAGCCTACGAGCAGTACTTC. Its protein is CASSQVGLAYEQYF.

V usage is TRBV6-5 and J usage is TRBJ1-1; 7 nucleotides line up with TRBD1. V was pared by 6 bases and J by 2 bases, with 3 bases of the junction left unmatched. CDR3 size: 13 residues. Per the germline V gene, CDR1 is MNHEY and CDR2 is SVGAGI. CDR3 in DNA: TGTGCCAGCAGATGGGACAGCAACACTGAAGCTTTCTTT. Protein: CASRWDSNTEAFF.

J is TRBJ1-3 and V is TRBV18; D may be TRBD1 (6 bases). Germline CDR1 KGHSH, CDR2 LQKENI. CDR3 length: 15 residues. V lost 6 bases and J lost 1, with 13 bases in between. The CDR3 bases are TGTGCCAGCTCGCTTGGACAGATATCTGGAAACACCATATATTTT. Translating gives CASSLGQISGNTIYF.

The V and J genes are TRBV2 and TRBJ2-3; 10 bases match TRBD2. This CDR3 comprises 14 residues. V shed 5 bases and J 6 bases; nucleotides not matched to a gene: 5. CDR1 and CDR2 from the germline V gene are SNHLY and FYNNEI. The CDR3 sequence is CASSRSGREDTQYF. The CDR3 DNA sequence: TGTGCCAGCAGTCGGAGCGGGAGGGAGGATACGCAGTATTTT.